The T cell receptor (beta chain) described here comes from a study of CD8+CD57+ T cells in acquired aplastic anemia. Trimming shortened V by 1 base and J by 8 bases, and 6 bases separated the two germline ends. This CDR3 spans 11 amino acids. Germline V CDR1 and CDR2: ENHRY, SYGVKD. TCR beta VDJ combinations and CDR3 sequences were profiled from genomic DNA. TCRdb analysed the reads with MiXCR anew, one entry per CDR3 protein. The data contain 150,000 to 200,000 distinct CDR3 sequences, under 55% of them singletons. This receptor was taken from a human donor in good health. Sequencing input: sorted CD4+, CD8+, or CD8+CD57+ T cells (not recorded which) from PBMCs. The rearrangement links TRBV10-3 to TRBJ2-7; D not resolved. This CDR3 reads CAISEFVQQYF. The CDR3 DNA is TGTGCCATCAGTGAGTTTGTCCAGCAGTACTTC.